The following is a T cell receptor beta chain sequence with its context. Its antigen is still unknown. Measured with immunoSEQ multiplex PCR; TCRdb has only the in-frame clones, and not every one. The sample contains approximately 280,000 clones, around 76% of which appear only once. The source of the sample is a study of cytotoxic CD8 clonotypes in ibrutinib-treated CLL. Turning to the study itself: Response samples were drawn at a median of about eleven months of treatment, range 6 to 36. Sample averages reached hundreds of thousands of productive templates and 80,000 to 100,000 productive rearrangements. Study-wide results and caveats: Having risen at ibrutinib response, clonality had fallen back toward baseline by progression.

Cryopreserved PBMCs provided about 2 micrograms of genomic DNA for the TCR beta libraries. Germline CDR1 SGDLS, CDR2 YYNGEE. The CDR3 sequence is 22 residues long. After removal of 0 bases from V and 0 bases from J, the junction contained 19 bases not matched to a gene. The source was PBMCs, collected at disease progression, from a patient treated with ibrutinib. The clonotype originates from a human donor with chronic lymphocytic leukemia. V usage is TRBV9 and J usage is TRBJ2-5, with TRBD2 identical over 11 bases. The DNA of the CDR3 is TGTGCCAGCAGCGTAGCCCGACGCTCCGGGCAACTAGCGGGAGTGGACCAAGAGACCCAGTACTTC. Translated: CASSVARRSGQLAGVDQETQYF.